These T cell receptor beta chains were read from a single sample in a study of early T cells in non-severe SARS-CoV-2 infection. TCRdb re-called the 5' RACE reads with MiXCR, one entry per CDR3 protein. The sample records 68,000 or so distinct CDR3 sequences, roughly 11% being singletons. The specimen sequenced was whole blood. The receptor source for this set is an adult who was a healthcare worker with PCR-confirmed SARS-CoV-2 infection or an uninfected control (not recorded which). Each CDR3 is given with its conserved first and last residue. A D gene is named only where the DNA matches it firmly. Clone sizes are given selectively: once, few, many, or a class where the clone is expanded.

TRBJ2-7	-	TRBV9	-	CASSVSPRGATYEQYF	TGTGCCAGCAGCGTGAGCCCACGGGGCGCGACCTACGAGCAGTACTTC
TRBJ1-2	many	TRBV3-1	TRBD1	CASSPAQGAYGYTF	TGTGCCAGCAGCCCGGCCCAGGGGGCCTATGGCTACACCTTC
TRBJ2-7	few	TRBV19	TRBD1	CASSGSGTGTYEQYF	TGTGCCAGTAGTGGATCCGGGACAGGGACGTACGAGCAGTACTTC
TRBJ2-5	-	TRBV7-2	-	CASSPSRVQETQYF	TGTGCCAGCAGCCCCTCCCGAGTCCAAGAGACCCAGTACTTC
TRBJ1-2	many	TRBV6-1	-	CASSVGSNYGYTF	TGTGCCAGCAGTGTGGGGAGTAACTATGGCTACACCTTC
TRBJ2-1	-	TRBV3-1	TRBD2	CASSPPTSGSYPYNEQFF	TGTGCCAGCAGCCCTCCGACTAGCGGGAGCTATCCCTACAATGAGCAGTTCTTC
TRBJ2-3	few	TRBV20-1	TRBD2	CSVKGPLAGRGGGTDTQYF	TGCAGTGTTAAAGGTCCCCTAGCGGGAAGGGGGGGAGGTACAGATACGCAGTATTTT
TRBJ1-2	few	TRBV6-6	-	CASRGRGQDTNYGYTF	TGTGCCAGCAGGGGTAGGGGACAAGACACTAACTATGGCTACACCTTC
TRBJ2-2	few	TRBV11-2	-	CASTPVTNTGELFF	TGTGCCAGCACCCCCGTCACGAACACCGGGGAGCTGTTTTTT
TRBJ2-4	few	TRBV11-2	-	CASSLARDPPVNIQYF	TGTGCCAGCAGCTTAGCCCGGGACCCGCCGGTTAACATTCAGTACTTC
TRBJ1-3	-	TRBV6-1	-	CASSEYQRNLANTIYF	TGTGCCAGCAGTGAGTACCAGAGAAATTTGGCGAACACCATATATTTT